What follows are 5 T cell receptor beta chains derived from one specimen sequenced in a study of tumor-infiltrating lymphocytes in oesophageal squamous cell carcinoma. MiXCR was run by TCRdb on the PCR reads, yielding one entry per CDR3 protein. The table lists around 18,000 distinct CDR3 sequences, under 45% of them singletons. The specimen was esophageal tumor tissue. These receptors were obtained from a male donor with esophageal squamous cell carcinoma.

In DNA form, the CDR3 reads TGTGCCAGCTCACGATGGGGACAGAAGAGCTCCTATAATTCACCCCTCCACTTT. Translating gives CASSRWGQKSSYNSPLHF. The chain carries TRBV18 and TRBJ1-6, with 7 bases matching TRBD1. V lost 4 bases, J lost 0 bases, and 9 bases stayed unmatched. From germline, CDR1 is KGHSH and CDR2 LQKENI. This CDR3 is built from 18 residues.

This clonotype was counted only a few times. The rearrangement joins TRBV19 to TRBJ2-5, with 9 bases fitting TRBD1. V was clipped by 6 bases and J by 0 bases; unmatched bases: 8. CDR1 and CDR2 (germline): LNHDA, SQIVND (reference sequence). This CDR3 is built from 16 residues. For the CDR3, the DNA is TGTGCCAGTAGCCCCGGGACAGGGAGCTACCAAGAGACCCAGTACTTC. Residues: CASSPGTGSYQETQYF.

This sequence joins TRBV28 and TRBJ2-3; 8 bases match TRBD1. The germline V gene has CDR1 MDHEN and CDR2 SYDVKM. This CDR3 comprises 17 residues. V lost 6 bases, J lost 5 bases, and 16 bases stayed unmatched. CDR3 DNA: TGTGCCAGCAGACCCGGGACAGGTTACTGGAGGGAAGATACGCAGTATTTT. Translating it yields CASRPGTGYWREDTQYF.

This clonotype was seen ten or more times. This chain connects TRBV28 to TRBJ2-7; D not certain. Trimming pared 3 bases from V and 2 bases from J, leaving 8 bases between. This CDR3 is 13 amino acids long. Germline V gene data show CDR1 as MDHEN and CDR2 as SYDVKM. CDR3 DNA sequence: TGTGCCAGCAGTTTTCTACGGACCTACGAGCAGTACTTC. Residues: CASSFLRTYEQYF.

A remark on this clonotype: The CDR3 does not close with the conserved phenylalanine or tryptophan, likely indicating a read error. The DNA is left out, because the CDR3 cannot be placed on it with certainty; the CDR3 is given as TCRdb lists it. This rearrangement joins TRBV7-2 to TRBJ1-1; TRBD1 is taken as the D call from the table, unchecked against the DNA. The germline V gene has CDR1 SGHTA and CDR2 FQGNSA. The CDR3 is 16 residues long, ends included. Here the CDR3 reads CASSLQGLGETQYFGQ.